The clone carrying this TCR beta chain was seen a single time. Its target is unknown. At one of its ends the junction is not consistent with the germline gene, which may arise from a read error. This entry is derived from a study of PD-1 blockade in classical Hodgkin lymphoma. TCRdb keeps only in-frame clones here, not all; method: immunoSEQ multiplex PCR. Of tens of thousands of clones listed, 89% are singletons. Study outcomes and limitations: Patients who responded completely had about the same baseline diversity as newly diagnosed patients. CD4+ TCR diversity, unlike CD8+, rose significantly by C4D1. Repertoire differences lack defined causes, possibly disease activity or prior therapy. In newly diagnosed patients, baseline TCR diversity was reportedly below that of healthy donors.

The germline gives CDR1 MDHEN, CDR2 SYDVKM. The CDR3 extends over 15 amino acids. Each and every patient relapsed after autologous stem cell transplantation, and patients got differing brentuximab vedotin exposure. The receptor's source is a human donor with classical Hodgkin lymphoma. J is TRBJ2-1 and V is TRBV28, with 14 bases fitting TRBD2. Specimen: peripheral blood mononuclear cells (PBMCs), collected before the second cycle of nivolumab. CDR3 amino acids: CASSLLPGLAGVPIF. CDR3 sequence (DNA): TGTGCCAGCAGTTTACTTCCGGGACTAGCGGGAGTTCCGATCTTC. Complete variable domain (other parts from reference TRBV28 and TRBJ2-1): DVKVTQSSRYLVKRTGEKVFLECVQDMDHENMFWYRQDPGLGLRLIYFSYDVKMKEKGDIPEGYSVSREKKERFSLILESASTNQTSMYLCASSLLPGLAGVPIFGPGTRLTVL.